What follows are 6 T cell receptor beta chains derived from one specimen sequenced in a study of blood T cell repertoires in COVID-19. Profiled with immunoSEQ multiplex PCR; TCRdb holds only in-frame clones, not every one. The table includes about 480,000 clones, nearly 90% detected once. The sequenced sample consisted of peripheral blood. These receptors originate from a man between 18 and 29 years old with COVID-19, enrolled during active disease.

This clone was detected once. The chain joins TRBV5-6 to TRBJ2-2; TRBD2 aligns across 15 bases. Per the germline V gene, CDR1 is SGHDT and CDR2 is YYEEEE. The V segment lost 2 bases and the J segment 7 bases; nucleotides outside the gene matches: 6. The CDR3 covers 17 residues. CDR3 sequence (DNA): TGTGCCAGCAGCTTTTCCGGGACTAGCGGGGGGCGCGGGGAGCTGTTTTTT. Translation gives CASSFSGTSGGRGELFF.

The V and J genes are TRBV25-1 and TRBJ2-1, with 11 bases matching TRBD2. This CDR3 contains 17 residues. With 1 base clipped from V and 4 bases from J, the junction kept 6 bases outside the gene matches. Germline values: CDR1 MGHDK, CDR2 SYGVNS. CDR3 in DNA: TGTGCCAGCAGTGAATTTGCTAGCGGGAGGCTTTACAATGAGCAGTTCTTC. Encoded protein: CASSEFASGRLYNEQFF.

The rearrangement uses TRBV29-1 and TRBJ1-1; tentative D call: TRBD1 (6 bases). The V gene's germline CDR1 is SQVTM and CDR2 ANQGSEA. Trimming shortened V by 4 bases and J by 1 base, and 10 bases separated the two germline ends. The CDR3 covers 13 residues. The CDR3 DNA reads as TGCAGCGTTGGGGGGGGCGAGAACACTGAAGCTTTCTTT. This sequence encodes CSVGGGENTEAFF.

This rearrangement joins TRBV6-1 to TRBJ2-3, with D unclear. The CDR3 is 12 residues long. Germline V gives CDR1 MNHNS, CDR2 SASEGT. With 2 bases removed from V and 6 bases from J, the gap between germline ends came to 6 bases. CDR3 nucleotides: TGTGCCAGCAGTGAACACGGGGATACGCAGTATTTT. Translating gives CASSEHGDTQYF.

In the case of this clone: Distinct nucleotide sequences in the sample also encode this CDR3. The chain combines TRBV3-1 (or the pseudogene TRBV3-2) with TRBJ2-7; 10 nucleotides align to TRBD1. Trimming at V came to 6 bases and at J to 1 base, leaving 3 bases not matched to a gene. There are 14 residues in the CDR3. Looked up from germline, CDR1 is LGHDT and CDR2 is YNNKEL (reference sequence). Here the CDR3 DNA reads TGTGCCAGCAGTCCGGGACAGGGGTCCTACGAGCAGTACTTC. Its translation: CASSPGQGSYEQYF.

This chain connects TRBV7-9 to TRBJ2-3, with TRBD2 matching 9 bases. The CDR3 is 16 amino acids. The germline gives CDR1 SEHNR, CDR2 FQNEAQ (reference sequence). V trimming: 6 bases; J trimming: 6 bases; junction bases outside the gene matches: 13. As DNA, the CDR3 is TGTGCCAGCAGTCCTCAGGCGGGAGGGCCGGGGGATACGCAGTATTTT. Amino acids: CASSPQAGGPGDTQYF.